The T cell receptor (beta chain) described here comes from a study of blood T cell repertoires in COVID-19. Germline V gene sequence: CDR1 SGDLS, CDR2 YYNGEE. CDR3 length: 14 residues. V shed 5 bases and J 7 bases; nucleotides not matched to a gene: 9. Data came from immunoSEQ multiplex PCR; TCRdb stores just in-frame clones and leaves some out. Found here are some 290,000 clones, 89% of them singletons; the top ten hold 8.5% to 14%. This receptor was taken from a woman in her twenties or thirties with COVID-19, enrolled during active disease. V is TRBV9 and J is TRBJ2-1; TRBD2 matches at 7 bases. The sample consisted of peripheral blood. The CDR3 sequence is CASSPAGNRNEQFF. In DNA form, the CDR3 reads TGTGCCAGCAGTCCAGCGGGGAACCGGAATGAGCAGTTCTTC.